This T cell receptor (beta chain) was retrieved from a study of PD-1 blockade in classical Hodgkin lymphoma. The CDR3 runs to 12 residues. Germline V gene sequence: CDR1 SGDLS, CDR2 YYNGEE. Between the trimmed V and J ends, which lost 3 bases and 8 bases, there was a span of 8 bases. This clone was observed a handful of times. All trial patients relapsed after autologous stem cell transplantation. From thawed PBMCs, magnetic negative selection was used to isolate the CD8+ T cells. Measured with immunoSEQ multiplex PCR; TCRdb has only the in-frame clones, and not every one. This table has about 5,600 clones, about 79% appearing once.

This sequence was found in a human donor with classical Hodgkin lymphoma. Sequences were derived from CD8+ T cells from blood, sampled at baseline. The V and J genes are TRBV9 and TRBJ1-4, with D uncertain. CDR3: CASSARGEKLFF. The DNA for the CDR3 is TGTGCCAGCAGCGCACGAGGGGAAAAACTGTTTTTT.